A single TCR beta chain is shown here with its context. Per the original methods: Counts of nucleated cells, estimated from reference gene primer amplification, were obtained. Data came from immunoSEQ multiplex PCR; TCRdb stores just in-frame clones and leaves some out. V and J calls and clone size are as listed in that table; D and trimming were resolved from the DNA. The table includes hundreds of thousands of clones, more than 75% detected once. This entry is derived from a study of blood T cell repertoires in COVID-19. Study-wide background: Sample material is recorded as cDNA or gDNA derived from T cells, B-cell-depleted T cells, or PBMCs.

CDR1 and CDR2 (germline): MDHEN, SYDVKM. CDR3 length: 15 residues. V dropped 3 bases and J dropped 0 bases, with 11 bases sitting between them. Each participant's cohort was designated according to participant-reported clinical history. The clonotype comes from a woman aged 55-70 years in a cohort exposed to, infected with or recovered from COVID-19 (not recorded which). V gene TRBV28 combines with J gene TRBJ1-1; D perhaps matches TRBD1 (5 bases). The sample taken for sequencing was PBMCs or T cells enriched from blood (not recorded which). CDR3 region: CASSLGGAMNTEAFF. Written as DNA, the CDR3 is TGTGCCAGCAGTTTGGGAGGGGCCATGAACACTGAAGCTTTCTTT.